This is a list of T cell receptor beta chains from one sample in a study of blood T cell repertoires in COVID-19. Here immunoSEQ multiplex PCR was the method, and the copy in TCRdb shows in-frame clones only, minus some. The repertoire holds some 250,000 clones, with roughly 90% as singletons. The sequencing input was peripheral blood. These receptors all stem from a man in his sixties with acute or convalescent COVID-19. CDR3s include the opening cysteine and the closing phenylalanine or tryptophan. The D gene is left open where the match is weak. Rows may omit the clone size; those that give it use once, few, many or a size class.

j_call	v_call	clone_size	d_call	cdr3_aa	cdr3_nt
TRBJ1-3	TRBV7-9	.	TRBD1	CASSLGGQGVWGNTIYF	TGTGCCAGCAGCTTGGGCGGACAGGGAGTGTGGGGAAACACCATATATTTT
TRBJ1-2	TRBV30	.	.	CAFTPDRGNYGYTF	TGTGCCTTCACCCCCGACAGAGGCAACTATGGCTACACCTTC
TRBJ1-5	TRBV28	.	TRBD1	CASRGTGHRQPQHF	TGTGCCAGCAGAGGGACAGGTCATCGTCAGCCCCAGCATTTT
TRBJ1-2	TRBV5-6	.	.	CASRTGWGRSPYGYTF	TGTGCCAGCAGAACGGGGTGGGGGCGCTCACCTTATGGCTACACCTTC
TRBJ1-2	TRBV4-3	.	TRBD1	CASSQGQGGYGYTF	TGCGCCAGCAGCCAGGGACAGGGTGGCTATGGCTACACCTTC
TRBJ1-2	TRBV29-1	.	.	CSVERGPEWGYTF	TGCAGCGTTGAAAGGGGTCCTGAGTGGGGCTACACCTTC
TRBJ1-1	TRBV25-1	.	TRBD1	CASSHTGTVNTEAFF	TGTGCCAGCAGCCACACCGGGACAGTGAACACTGAAGCTTTCTTT
TRBJ2-1	TRBV6-5	.	TRBD2	CASSPGTSVRDEQFF	TGTGCCAGCAGCCCCGGGACTAGCGTGCGGGATGAGCAGTTCTTC
TRBJ1-1	TRBV5-1	.	.	CASSFRQGGTEAFF	TGCGCCAGCAGCTTCCGCCAAGGGGGCACTGAAGCTTTCTTT
TRBJ1-2	TRBV21-1	.	.	CATGTHGYGYTF	TGTGCCACCGGGACACACGGCTATGGCTACACCTTC
TRBJ2-1	TRBV30	.	.	CAWSRGVGGYNEQFF	TGTGCCTGGAGTCGTGGAGTGGGGGGATACAATGAGCAGTTCTTC
TRBJ1-3	TRBV18	.	.	CASSSDSSSGNTIYF	TGTGCCAGCTCATCAGATTCCAGCTCTGGAAACACCATATATTTT
TRBJ1-2	TRBV11-3	.	TRBD1	CASSAGQGGGYTF	TGTGCCAGCAGCGCGGGACAGGGAGGCGGCTACACCTTC
TRBJ2-7	TRBV27	.	TRBD2	CASSRPLAGAYEQYF	TGTGCCAGCAGCCGACCACTAGCGGGGGCCTACGAGCAGTACTTC
TRBJ2-5	TRBV20-1	.	.	CSASWGPETQYF	TGCAGTGCTAGTTGGGGCCCAGAGACCCAGTACTTC
TRBJ2-3	TRBV27	.	.	CASSLSPDTQYF	TGTGCCAGCAGTTTATCTCCGGATACGCAGTATTTT
TRBJ2-1	TRBV3-1/TRBV3-2	.	.	CASSQDAGRHNEQFF	TGTGCCAGCAGCCAAGATGCCGGGAGACACAATGAGCAGTTCTTC
TRBJ1-1	TRBV12-3/TRBV12-4	.	.	CASSYRDTEAFF	TGTGCCAGCAGTTACCGGGACACTGAAGCTTTCTTT
TRBJ1-6	TRBV6-4	few	TRBD1	CASSELGQGSSPLHF	TGTGCCAGCAGTGAACTGGGACAGGGAAGTTCACCCCTCCACTTT
TRBJ2-7	TRBV2	.	TRBD1	CASSEARTGVTTYEQYF	TGTGCCAGCAGTGAAGCTAGGACAGGGGTCACCACCTACGAGCAGTACTTC
TRBJ1-6	TRBV7-9	.	.	CASSSVAGSNYNSPLHF	TGTGCCAGCAGCTCCGTGGCGGGGTCTAACTATAATTCACCCCTCCACTTT
TRBJ2-7	TRBV28	.	TRBD2	CANQREGTYEQYF	TGTGCCAATCAGCGGGAGGGTACCTACGAGCAGTACTTC
TRBJ2-5	TRBV4-3	.	TRBD1	CASSQGPGQGRETQYF	TGCGCCAGCAGCCAAGGGCCGGGACAGGGGAGAGAGACCCAGTACTTC
TRBJ1-4	TRBV30	.	TRBD1	CAWGRRGPYEKLFF	TGTGCCTGGGGACGGAGGGGGCCTTATGAAAAACTGTTTTTT
TRBJ2-3	TRBV5-1	once	.	CASSLATVGTDTQYF	TGCGCCAGCAGCTTGGCGACAGTTGGGACAGATACGCAGTATTTT
TRBJ1-5	TRBV24-1	.	TRBD1	CATSEPGTGIQPQHF	TGTGCCACCAGTGAACCCGGGACAGGGATTCAGCCCCAGCATTTT
TRBJ2-1	TRBV2	.	.	CASRPRGSSYNEQFF	TGTGCCAGCAGGCCCAGGGGTAGCTCCTACAATGAGCAGTTCTTC
TRBJ2-7	TRBV9	.	.	CASSVGGDAVHEQYF	TGTGCCAGCAGCGTCGGCGGGGACGCGGTCCACGAGCAGTACTTC